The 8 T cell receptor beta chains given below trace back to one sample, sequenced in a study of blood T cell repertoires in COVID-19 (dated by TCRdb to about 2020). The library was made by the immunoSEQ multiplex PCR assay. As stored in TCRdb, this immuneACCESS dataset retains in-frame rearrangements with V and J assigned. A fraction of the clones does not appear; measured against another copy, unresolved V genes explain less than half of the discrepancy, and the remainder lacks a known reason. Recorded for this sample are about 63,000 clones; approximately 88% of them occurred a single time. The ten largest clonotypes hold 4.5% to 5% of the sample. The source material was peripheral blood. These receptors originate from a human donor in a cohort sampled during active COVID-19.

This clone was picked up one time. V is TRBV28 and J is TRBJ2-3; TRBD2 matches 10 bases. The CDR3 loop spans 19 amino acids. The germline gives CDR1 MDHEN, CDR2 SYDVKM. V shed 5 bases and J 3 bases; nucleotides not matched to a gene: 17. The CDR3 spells CASSVIAPSSGSQTDTQYF. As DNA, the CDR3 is TGTGCCAGCAGTGTAATCGCCCCCTCTAGCGGGAGTCAAACAGATACGCAGTATTTT.

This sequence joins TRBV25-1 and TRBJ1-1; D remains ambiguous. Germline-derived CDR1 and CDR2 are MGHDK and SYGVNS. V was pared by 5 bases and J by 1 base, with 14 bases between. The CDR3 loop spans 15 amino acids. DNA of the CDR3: TGTGCCAGCAGTCCTTTCGCCGGCGGGAACACTGAAGCTTTCTTT. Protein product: CASSPFAGGNTEAFF.

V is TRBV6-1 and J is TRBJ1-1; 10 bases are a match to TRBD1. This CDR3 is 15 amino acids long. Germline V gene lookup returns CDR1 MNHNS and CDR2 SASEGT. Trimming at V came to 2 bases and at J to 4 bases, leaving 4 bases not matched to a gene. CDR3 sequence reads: CASSERQGAGTEAFF. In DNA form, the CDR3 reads TGTGCCAGCAGTGAACGACAGGGGGCGGGCACTGAAGCTTTCTTT.

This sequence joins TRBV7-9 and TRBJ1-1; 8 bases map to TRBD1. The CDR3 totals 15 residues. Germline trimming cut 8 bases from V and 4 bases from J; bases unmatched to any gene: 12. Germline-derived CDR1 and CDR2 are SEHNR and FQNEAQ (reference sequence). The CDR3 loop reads CASHRGSNVGTEAFF. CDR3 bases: TGTGCCAGCCACAGGGGGTCGAATGTGGGCACTGAAGCTTTCTTT.

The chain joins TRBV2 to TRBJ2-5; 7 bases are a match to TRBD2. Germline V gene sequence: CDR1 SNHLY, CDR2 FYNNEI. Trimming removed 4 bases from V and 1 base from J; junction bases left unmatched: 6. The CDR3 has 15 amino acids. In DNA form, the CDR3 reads TGTGCCAGCAGTGCTGAGCGGGGTACCCAAGAGACCCAGTACTTC. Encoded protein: CASSAERGTQETQYF.

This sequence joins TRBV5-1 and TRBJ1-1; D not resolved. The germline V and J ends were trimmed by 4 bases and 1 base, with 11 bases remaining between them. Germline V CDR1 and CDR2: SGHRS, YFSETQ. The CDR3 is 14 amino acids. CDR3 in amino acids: CASSGGRSNTEAFF. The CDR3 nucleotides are TGCGCCAGCAGCGGAGGGAGGTCGAACACTGAAGCTTTCTTT.

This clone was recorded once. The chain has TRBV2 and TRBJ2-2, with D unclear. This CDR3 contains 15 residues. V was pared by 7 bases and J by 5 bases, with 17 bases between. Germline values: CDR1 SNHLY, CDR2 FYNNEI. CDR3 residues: CASTQLAGWTGELFF. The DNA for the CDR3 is TGTGCCAGCACCCAGCTGGCAGGATGGACCGGGGAGCTGTTTTTT.

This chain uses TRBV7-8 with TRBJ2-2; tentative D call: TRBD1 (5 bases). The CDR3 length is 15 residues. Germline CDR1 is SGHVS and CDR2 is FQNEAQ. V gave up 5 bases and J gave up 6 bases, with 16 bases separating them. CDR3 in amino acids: CASSPSRGAAGELFF. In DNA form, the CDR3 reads TGTGCCAGCAGCCCGAGTAGGGGCGCGGCCGGGGAGCTGTTTTTT.